What follows describes a single TCR beta chain. This clonotype has at least ten counts. No antigen is known for it. No qualities accompany the bases; no much larger clone lies one base away. This record belongs to a study of T cells in Graves' hyperthyroidism and ophthalmopathy (dated by TCRdb to about 2019). General notes on the study: Peripheral blood was collected at initial diagnosis, before any treatment. A discovery cohort of around 98 patients, roughly 45 with Graves' ophthalmopathy and approximately 55 with stable Graves' hyperthyroidism, was used to find distinguishing TCR V-J signatures. Prospective prediction of ophthalmopathy was tested in an independent validation cohort of 18 to 20 hyperthyroidism patients and around 16 patients who later progressed to ophthalmopathy. For training and testing, the 100 or so patients in the discovery cohort were randomly divided in a 7:3 ratio. In addition, the study compared T-cell repertoires in thyroid tissue and in blood from several Graves' hyperthyroidism patients. Once sampling was done, hyperthyroidism patients were given methimazole at a starting dose of 30 mg daily, whereas ophthalmopathy patients were given high-dose intravenous methylprednisolone. According to the paper, TCR Vbeta CDR3 sequencing was carried out on 135 peripheral blood samples, which came from approximately 41 ophthalmopathy, 75 to 80 hyperthyroidism and around 17 progressor patients.

Overall results and qualifications from the work: Most expanded thyroid clonotypes (frequency above 0.001) were also found in blood, which suggests that blood repertoires may mirror thyroid immune responses. In cross-validation, a model built on a 13 V-J signature told ophthalmopathy apart from stable hyperthyroidism with about 90% sensitivity and about 81% specificity, and in testing the same model reached 80%/75%. Sample size was not statistically predetermined, and blinding of investigators to group allocation was not performed. In validation, the model predicted progression to ophthalmopathy a median of around 6.5 months before onset, with about 71% sensitivity and roughly 72% specificity.

The TCR beta CDR3 regions were amplified from RNA transcripts. A first-round RT-PCR of the TCR CDR3 used the HTBI primer set with the Qiagen OneStep RT-PCR kit. The libraries were constructed in a second round of multiplex PCR and then size-selected and purified. The libraries were sequenced on an Illumina HiSeq2000 using paired-end 100 bp reads. In the original analysis: SOAPnuke was used to process the raw data, removing reads that contained adapters or uncalled bases, had a mean Phred below 15, or lacked an exact match to the constant primer or identifier. COPE v1.2.5 was used to merge the high-quality paired reads, and each unique nucleotide sequence was defined as a clonotype. Clonotypes were aligned to IMGT TRBV, TRBD and TRBJ reference segments using MiTCR v1.1. The analysis included only V-J combinations with a frequency above 0.0001, which together covered 99.2% of the repertoires. The TCS score was defined as the ratio of F50 (clonal expansion) to E x V (chaos), calculated using BLOSUM62-based TCRdist between CDR3 peptides within each V-J. Welch's t-statistics and random forest reduced around 520 V-J features to 13, which were used in a naive Bayes classifier (R e1071). The Morisita-Horn index was used to measure how similar the thyroid and blood repertoires were. Starting from the raw public reads, TCRdb applied fastp trimming at Q25, assembled clones with MiXCR and retained in-frame beta chains. Rows are unified per CDR3 protein, each entry keeping the most common DNA and genes. Clone size and V and J calls follow TCRdb, not the original study. The sample contains approximately 30,000 distinct CDR3 sequences, 52% of them found a single time. The ten biggest clones cover about 25% of the sample.

Ophthalmopathy patients had moderately to severely active disease, with a Clinical Activity Score of 3 or more, a NOSPECS grade of 4 or more, and a disease duration of less than 3 months. Exclusion was applied to patients with uncontrolled infections, other autoimmune diseases, pregnancy or lactation. Diagnoses were based on clinical symptoms, serum thyroxine and TRAb, thyroid ultrasound and orbital computed tomography. PBMCs were isolated from 10 ml of fresh peripheral blood by Ficoll-Paque density gradient centrifugation. Total RNA was extracted with Trizol reagent, and quality was checked on an Agilent 2100 Bioanalyzer. Sequencing was done on a sample of blood. The clonotype comes from a woman aged 40 to 50 with Graves' ophthalmopathy.

The CDR3 protein sequence reads: CSVYFAGPQDLNEKLFF. The base sequence is TGCAGCGTTTATTTTGCAGGGCCCCAAGACCTAAATGAAAAACTGTTTTTT. The V gene is TRBV29-1 and the J gene is TRBJ1-4; TRBD1 might be the D gene, on 5 matching bases. The germline V gene specifies SQVTM as CDR1 and ANQGSEA as CDR2. The CDR3 contains 17 residues, cysteine and phenylalanine counted. The kept DNA is CDR3 alone, 51 bases in frame from the first base. V is pared back by 5 bases and J by 5 bases, with 24 bases lying between the germline termini.